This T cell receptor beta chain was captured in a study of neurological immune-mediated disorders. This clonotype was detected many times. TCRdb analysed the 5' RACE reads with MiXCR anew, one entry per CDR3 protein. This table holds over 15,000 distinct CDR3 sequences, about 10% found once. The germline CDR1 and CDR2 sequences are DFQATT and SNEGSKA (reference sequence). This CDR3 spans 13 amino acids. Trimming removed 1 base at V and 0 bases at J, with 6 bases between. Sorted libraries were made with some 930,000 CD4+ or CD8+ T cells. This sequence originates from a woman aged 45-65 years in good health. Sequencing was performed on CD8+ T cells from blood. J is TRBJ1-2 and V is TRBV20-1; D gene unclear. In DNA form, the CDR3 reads TGCAGTGCTAGAGGGGGAACTAACTATGGCTACACCTTC. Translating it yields CSARGGTNYGYTF.